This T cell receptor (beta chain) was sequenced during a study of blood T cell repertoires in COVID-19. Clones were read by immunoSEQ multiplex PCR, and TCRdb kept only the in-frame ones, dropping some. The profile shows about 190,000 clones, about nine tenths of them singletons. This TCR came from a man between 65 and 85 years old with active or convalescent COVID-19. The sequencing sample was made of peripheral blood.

This chain's CDR3 is CASSLGAGYQPQHF. CDR3 sequence (DNA): TGTGCCAGCAGCTTAGGGGCAGGGTATCAGCCCCAGCATTTT. This chain uses TRBV7-9 with TRBJ1-5; maybe TRBD1 (5 bases). CDR3 length equals 14 residues. V gave up 1 base and J gave up 5 bases, with 9 bases separating them. Per the germline V gene, CDR1 is SEHNR and CDR2 is FQNEAQ (reference sequence). Full variable domain (rest looked up from reference TRBV7-9 and TRBJ1-5): DTGVSQNPRHKITKRGQNVTFRCDPISEHNRLYWYRQTLGQGPEFLTYFQNEAQLEKSRLLSDRFSAERPKGSFSTLEIQRTEQGDSAMYLCASSLGAGYQPQHFGDGTRLSIL.